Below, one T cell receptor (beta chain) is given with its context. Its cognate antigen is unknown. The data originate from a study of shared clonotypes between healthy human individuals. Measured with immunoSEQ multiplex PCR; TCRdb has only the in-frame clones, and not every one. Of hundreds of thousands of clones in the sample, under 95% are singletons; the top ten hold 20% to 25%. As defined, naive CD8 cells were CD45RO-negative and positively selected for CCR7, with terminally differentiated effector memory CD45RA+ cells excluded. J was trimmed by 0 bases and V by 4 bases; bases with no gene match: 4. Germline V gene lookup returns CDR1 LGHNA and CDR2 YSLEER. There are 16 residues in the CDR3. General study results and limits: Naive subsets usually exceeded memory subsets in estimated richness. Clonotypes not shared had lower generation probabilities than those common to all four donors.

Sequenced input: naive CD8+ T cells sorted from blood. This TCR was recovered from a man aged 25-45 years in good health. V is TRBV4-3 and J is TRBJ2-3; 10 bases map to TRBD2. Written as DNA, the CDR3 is TGCGCCAGCAGCCTCGGACTAGCGGCTAGCACAGATACGCAGTATTTT. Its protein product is CASSLGLAASTDTQYF.